This is a list of T cell receptor beta chains from one sample in a study of regulatory T cells in long-lasting Graves disease. TCRdb used MiXCR to reprocess the multiplex PCR reads, holding one entry per CDR3 protein. The sample lists 300,000 to 450,000 distinct CDR3 sequences, 15% to 17% occurring once. The sample here was peripheral blood mononuclear cells (PBMCs), taken at new diagnosis, from a patient treated with antithyroid drugs. All receptors come from a female donor with Graves disease. The CDR3 runs from the conserved cysteine through the conserved F or W. The D gene is left open where the match is weak. Size is stated for part of the rows, as once, few or many counts, or as a class when the clone is expanded.

j_call clone_size d_call v_call cdr3_nt cdr3_aa
TRBJ2-7 many NA TRBV6-1 TGTGCCAGCGGGCAGCTTCTTTGGGAGCAGTACTTC CASGQLLWEQYF
TRBJ2-1 many TRBD2 TRBV2 TGTGCCAGCAGTGTCCAGCGGGAGGGCTCAAGTTCGTCCTACAATGAGCAGTTCTTC CASSVQREGSSSSYNEQFF
TRBJ1-2 many NA TRBV20-1 TGCAGTGCTAGAGAACCAGGGACTAACTATGGCTACACCTTC CSAREPGTNYGYTF
TRBJ2-3 few NA TRBV20-1 TGCAGTGCTAAACGGAGGGGGGCCCCGGATACGCAGTATTTT CSAKRRGAPDTQYF
TRBJ2-2 many NA TRBV18 TGTGCCAGCTCACCTGCGCGCGGGGAGCTGTTTTTT CASSPARGELFF
TRBJ1-2 NA TRBD1 TRBV19 TGTGCCAGTTGTAGGGGGCTTAACTATGGCTACACCTTC CASCRGLNYGYTF
TRBJ2-1 many TRBD1 TRBV2 TGTGCCAGCAGCGGACAGGGCGAAGGATACAATGAGCAGTTCTTC CASSGQGEGYNEQFF
TRBJ2-1 many NA TRBV7-3 TGTGCCAGCAGCTCCCAAGATGGGACAGAGCAGTTCTTC CASSSQDGTEQFF
TRBJ1-1 few NA TRBV5-5 TGTGCCAGCAGCTTGGGGGCCCCCACTGAAGCTTTCTTT CASSLGAPTEAFF
TRBJ2-3 many NA TRBV7-2 TGTGCCAGCAGCTTAGCGTGGGGCAGGGAGGAGGCAGATACGCAGTATTTT CASSLAWGREEADTQYF
TRBJ1-2 many TRBD1 TRBV7-2 TGTGCCAGCAGGAAGGGGGGACAGGGATATGGCTACACCTTC CASRKGGQGYGYTF
TRBJ2-7 few TRBD1 TRBV5-1 TGCGCCAGCAGCAGATCCGGGACAGAATCCTACGAGCAGTACTTC CASSRSGTESYEQYF
TRBJ1-2 NA TRBD1 TRBV6-4 TGTGCCAGGCCCTGGGACAGGGGTAACTATGGCTACACCTTC CARPWDRGNYGYTF
TRBJ2-7 NA NA TRBV12-3/TRBV12-4 TGTGCCAGCAGCCAAGGACTCGATTACGGCGAGCAGTACTTC CASSQGLDYGEQYF
TRBJ1-1 many TRBD1 TRBV5-4 TGTGCCAGCAGCACGATACAGGGGGAGGCTGAAGCTTTCTTT CASSTIQGEAEAFF
TRBJ1-3 many NA TRBV29-1 TGCAGCGTTGGGGTCGGGAGCGCTGGAAACACCATATATTTT CSVGVGSAGNTIYF
TRBJ2-5 few TRBD1 TRBV20-1 TGCAGTGCTAGAAGGGAGGTGGGACAGGGGACTCAAGAGACCCAGTACTTC CSARREVGQGTQETQYF
TRBJ2-5 many NA TRBV2 TGTGCCAGCAGTGAGGACCAAGAGACCCAGTACTTC CASSEDQETQYF
TRBJ1-1 NA NA TRBV19 TGTGCCAGTGGGAGGGAGGGGAACACTGAAGCTTTCTTT CASGREGNTEAFF